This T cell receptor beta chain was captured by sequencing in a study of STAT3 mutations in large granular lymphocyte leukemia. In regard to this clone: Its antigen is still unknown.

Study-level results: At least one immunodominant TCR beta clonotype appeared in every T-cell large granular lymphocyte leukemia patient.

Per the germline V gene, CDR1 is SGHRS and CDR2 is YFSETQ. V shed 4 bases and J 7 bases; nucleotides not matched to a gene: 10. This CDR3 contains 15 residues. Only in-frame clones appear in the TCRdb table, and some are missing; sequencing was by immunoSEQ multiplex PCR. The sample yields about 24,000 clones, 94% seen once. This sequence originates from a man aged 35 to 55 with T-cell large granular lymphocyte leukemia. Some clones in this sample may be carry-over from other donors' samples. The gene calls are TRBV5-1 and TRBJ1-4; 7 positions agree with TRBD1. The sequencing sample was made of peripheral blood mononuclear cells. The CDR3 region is CASSPRTGAVEKLFF. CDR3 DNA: TGCGCCAGCAGCCCCAGGACAGGCGCCGTTGAAAAACTGTTTTTT.